This T cell receptor (beta chain) was found in a study of blood T cell repertoires in COVID-19. Study details: From the United States, Italy and Spain came samples of acute and convalescent COVID-19. T cells, B-cell-depleted T cells, or PBMCs supplied cDNA or gDNA.

The method was immunoSEQ multiplex PCR; TCRdb's version includes in-frame clones alone and lacks a portion of them. The sample holds about 240,000 clones, roughly 90% seen once. Trimming at V came to 3 bases and at J to 0 bases, leaving 9 bases not matched to a gene. CDR3 length: 18 residues. This rearrangement joins TRBV23-1 to TRBJ2-3; TRBD1 matches 10 bases. TRBV23-1 is classed as an ORF, of uncertain function. The sequence came from a man aged 55 to 69 who had recovered from COVID-19. Sequences were obtained from peripheral blood. The CDR3 coding sequence is TGCGCCAGCAGTCAGCCGACCGGGACAGGGGTTAGCACAGATACGCAGTATTTT. Translating gives CASSQPTGTGVSTDTQYF.